The next 25 T cell receptor beta chains were all read from a single sample in a study of long-term antiretroviral therapy in people with HIV (dated by TCRdb to the early 2020s). Sequencing of the TRB variable region was done with the immunoSEQ hsTCRB v3.0 assay at survey level resolution. TCRdb provides this immuneACCESS table in a form limited to in-frame rearrangements. Some clones are lacking; in checked studies, under half of them reflect an unresolved V gene, and why the rest are absent is not known. The sample table lists 28,000 or so clones, about three quarters of them with a count of one. The ten most abundant clones make up roughly 9.3% of the sample. Material: unsorted PBMCs, obtained 1.5 years before starting antiretroviral therapy. All receptors come from a young man with HIV.

The chain uses TRBV6-6 and TRBJ2-7; D might be TRBD1 (6 bases). The CDR3 spans 13 residues. Per germline, CDR1 MNHNY and CDR2 SVGAGI (reference sequence). Deletions cut 5 bases from V and 2 bases from J, with 10 bases between. Here the CDR3 reads CASSRDIAYEQYF. DNA of the CDR3: TGTGCCAGCAGTCGGGACATAGCCTACGAGCAGTACTTC.

The J gene is TRBJ1-1, the V gene TRBV4-1, with D possibly matching TRBD1 (5 bases). This CDR3 region has 15 residues. CDR1 MGHRA and CDR2 YSYEKL come from the germline V gene. The V end was cut by 3 bases, the J end by 1 base, with 12 bases between. The CDR3 sequence: CASSQEGAQNTEAFF. The CDR3 nucleotides are TGCGCCAGCAGCCAGGAAGGGGCCCAGAACACTGAAGCTTTCTTT.

The V gene is TRBV2, the J gene TRBJ2-3; 7 bases agree with TRBD2. Trimming at V came to 1 base and at J to 5 bases, leaving 6 bases not matched to a gene. Germline CDR1 and CDR2: SNHLY and FYNNEI. There are 15 residues in the CDR3. This CDR3 is CASSEGGRARDTQYF. The DNA for the CDR3 is TGTGCCAGCAGTGAAGGAGGGAGGGCCCGAGATACGCAGTATTTT.

This clone occurred a few times. V is TRBV27 and J is TRBJ1-2; D perhaps matches TRBD1 (6 bases). CDR1 MNHEY and CDR2 SMNVEV come from the germline V gene (reference sequence). CDR3 length: 14 residues. The germline V and J ends were trimmed by 5 bases and 2 bases, with 12 bases remaining between them. CDR3 nucleotide sequence: TGTGCCAGCAGTCGCAGGGGAGGGAACTATGGCTACACCTTC. Translation: CASSRRGGNYGYTF.

In its sample, this clone was seen a few times. The rearrangement uses TRBV20-1 and TRBJ1-1, with D unclear. Germline CDR1 reads DFQATT; CDR2 reads SNEGSKA (reference sequence). Trimming shortened V by 3 bases and J by 1 base, and 3 bases separated the two germline ends. This CDR3 contains 11 residues. The CDR3 bases are TGCAGTGCTAGTCGGAACACTGAAGCTTTCTTT. Its translation is CSASRNTEAFF.

As DNA, the CDR3 is TGTGCCAGCAGTGACGGAGCGTCAAGCTCCTACAATGAGCAGTTCTTC. This gives the protein CASSDGASSSYNEQFF. V is TRBV6-4 and J is TRBJ2-1; D not certain. V was clipped by 2 bases and J by 0 bases, with 11 bases between them. The CDR3 sequence is 16 residues long. Looked up from germline, CDR1 is MRHNA and CDR2 is SNTAGT.

The V and J genes are TRBV5-5 and TRBJ2-5, with 8 positions matching TRBD1. The junction had 3 bases not matched to a gene; V was cut back by 7 bases and J by 1 base. This CDR3 spans 13 amino acids. Germline assignment: CDR1 SGHKS and CDR2 YYEKEE (reference sequence). The CDR3 DNA reads TGTGCCAGCCGGACAGGGCCCCAAGAGACCCAGTACTTC. Residues: CASRTGPQETQYF.

This clone has just one count. This chain connects TRBV12-5 to TRBJ2-6; no firm D call. The CDR3 contains 14 residues. Trimming took off 1 base at V and 1 base at J, with 2 bases between the two ends. Looked up from germline, CDR1 is LGHNT and CDR2 is FRNRAP. The CDR3 DNA follows: TGTGCTAGTGGTTTGGCATCTGGGGCCAACGTCCTGACTTTC. Its translation is CASGLASGANVLTF.

As concerns this clone: The identical CDR3 is also encoded by other nucleotide sequences in the sample. V and J are TRBV4-1 and TRBJ2-1; TRBD2 matches 12 bases. V lost 6 bases and J lost 5; bases outside the gene matches: 5. The CDR3 is 15 residues long. From germline, CDR1 is MGHRA and CDR2 YSYEKL. This CDR3 is CASRPGLAGNNEQFF. The CDR3 DNA follows: TGCGCCAGCAGACCGGGACTAGCGGGTAACAATGAGCAGTTCTTC.

This clone is medium-sized by share. V usage is TRBV5-6 and J usage is TRBJ2-7; 7 bases are shared with TRBD1. Unmatched junction bases numbered 13, after V lost 2 bases and J lost 2 bases. This CDR3 spans 17 amino acids. Germline V CDR1 and CDR2: SGHDT, YYEEEE. As DNA, the CDR3 is TGTGCCAGCAGCTTTAGAATTCGACAGGGCGGCGCCTACGAGCAGTACTTC. It encodes CASSFRIRQGGAYEQYF.

This chain joins TRBV6-1 and TRBJ1-4, with TRBD1 matching over 9 bases. V shed 4 bases and J 8 bases; nucleotides not matched to a gene: 5. CDR1 is MNHNS, CDR2 SASEGT, per germline. This CDR3 has 14 residues. CDR3 loop: CASSGGQGREKLFF. CDR3 DNA: TGTGCCAGCAGTGGGGGACAGGGTAGGGAAAAACTGTTTTTT.

The chain recombines TRBV2 with TRBJ1-1; D is undetermined. The CDR3 has 13 amino acids. V lost 6 bases to trimming and J lost 1 base, with 9 bases between them. CDR1 and CDR2 (germline): SNHLY, FYNNEI. The CDR3, as DNA: TGTGCCAGCAGATTAAGCAAGAACACTGAAGCTTTCTTT. Translated, it gives CASRLSKNTEAFF.

V usage is TRBV27 and J usage is TRBJ2-1; 11 nucleotides align to TRBD2. This CDR3 is built from 15 residues. Per the germline V gene, CDR1 is MNHEY and CDR2 is SMNVEV (reference sequence). Germline trimming cut 4 bases from V and 8 bases from J; bases unmatched to any gene: 7. The CDR3 DNA reads as TGTGCCAGCAGTTATACACTAGCGGGAGTGGATGAGCAGTTCTTC. This encodes CASSYTLAGVDEQFF.

The chain couples TRBV12-1 to TRBJ2-3; the tabulated D call, TRBD2, remains unverified against the DNA. TRBV12-1 is termed a pseudogene. This CDR3 region has 15 residues. The chain's CDR3 is CASSRGLASVDTQYF. DNA of the CDR3: TGTGCCAGCAGCCGGGGACTAGCGTCAGTAGATACGCAGTATTTT.

This clone was counted a few times. V and J are TRBV7-3 and TRBJ1-2; the D is unclear. The CDR3 contains 14 residues. The ends were cut back, 3 bases at V and 3 bases at J, with 11 bases in the middle. Germline CDR1 SGHTA, CDR2 FQGTGA. The DNA of the CDR3 is TGTGCCAGCAGCTTCCCAAGGACGGACTATGGCTACACCTTC. Translated, it gives CASSFPRTDYGYTF. Filled out from reference TRBV7-3 and TRBJ1-2, the complete variable domain reads GAGVSQTPSNKVTEKGKYVELRCDPISGHTALYWYRQSLGQGPEFLIYFQGTGAADDSGLPNDRFFAVRPEGSVSTLKIQRTERGDSAVYLCASSFPRTDYGYTFGSGTRLTVV.

V and J are TRBV14 and TRBJ1-3; D not resolved. The V gene lost 0 bases and the J gene lost 4 bases, with 10 bases spanning the gap. The CDR3 is 15 residues long. Germline V gene sequence: CDR1 SGHDN, CDR2 FVKESK. DNA for the CDR3: TGTGCCAGCAGCCAAGATAAGAGAGAGGGAAACACCATATATTTT. The encoded protein is CASSQDKREGNTIYF.

J is TRBJ1-4 and V is TRBV7-2; D not resolved. The V gene's germline CDR1 is SGHTA and CDR2 FQGNSA. Trimming cost V 7 bases and J 2 bases, with 5 bases left between them. The CDR3 loop spans 12 amino acids. CDR3 sequence reads: CASTMTNEKLFF. DNA for the CDR3: TGTGCCAGCACCATGACTAATGAAAAACTGTTTTTT.

This chain joins TRBV11-1 and TRBJ2-3; D possibly corresponds to TRBD2 (6 bases). The CDR3 extends over 14 amino acids. Trimming took 6 bases from V and 0 from J, leaving 10 bases between them. The germline gives CDR1 SGHAT, CDR2 FQDESV (reference sequence). CDR3 DNA sequence: TGTGCCAGCAGAGGTGGGAGGAGCACAGATACGCAGTATTTT. Its translation: CASRGGRSTDTQYF.

This clone occurred once. V and J are TRBV28 and TRBJ2-3; D is possibly TRBD2 (6 bases). Trimming left V 5 bases short and J 1 base short, with 16 bases between. Germline CDR1 MDHEN, CDR2 SYDVKM. CDR3 size: 16 residues. CDR3 coding DNA: TGTGCCAGCAGTCCCCCCGGGACTCGACGCACAGATACGCAGTATTTT. It codes for CASSPPGTRRTDTQYF. The whole variable domain, remainder taken from reference TRBV28 and TRBJ2-3, is DVKVTQSSRYLVKRTGEKVFLECVQDMDHENMFWYRQDPGLGLRLIYFSYDVKMKEKGDIPEGYSVSREKKERFSLILESASTNQTSMYLCASSPPGTRRTDTQYFGPGTRLTVL.

The chain uses TRBV5-1 and TRBJ1-2; 10 bases are shared with TRBD1. This CDR3 contains 14 residues. From germline, CDR1 is SGHRS and CDR2 YFSETQ. V shed 3 bases, J shed 6 bases, and the junction held 5 bases outside the gene matches. CDR3 in amino acids: CASSSTGTGDGYTF. The CDR3 coding sequence is TGCGCCAGCAGCTCGACCGGGACAGGGGATGGCTACACCTTC.

The chain recombines TRBV7-9 with TRBJ1-2; D uncertain. The CDR3 extends over 15 amino acids. Germline CDR1 and CDR2: SEHNR and FQNEAQ (reference sequence). Trimming removed 2 bases from V and 0 bases from J, with 10 bases in between. The CDR3 DNA reads as TGTGCCAGCAGCTTAAGACGGCAGTCTAACTATGGCTACACCTTC. Translating gives CASSLRRQSNYGYTF.

CDR3 protein: CASSPGQGNTDTQYF. CDR3 nucleotides: TGTGCCAGCTCACCGGGACAGGGAAACACAGATACGCAGTATTTT. This chain links TRBV18 with TRBJ2-3; TRBD1 matches at 9 bases. Germline V gene data show CDR1 as KGHSH and CDR2 as LQKENI. CDR3 length: 15 amino acids. V dropped 3 bases and J dropped 2; count of bases not matched to a gene: 3.

V is TRBV28 and J is TRBJ2-5; D may correspond to TRBD1 or TRBD2 (5 bases each). The CDR3 length is 14 residues. Germline CDR1 MDHEN, CDR2 SYDVKM. The V end lost 8 bases, the J end lost 1 base, and 14 bases lay between the germline ends. The CDR3: CASRGVSGQETQYF. The CDR3 bases are TGTGCCAGCCGAGGGGTCTCAGGCCAAGAGACCCAGTACTTC. The full variable domain, rest sourced from reference TRBV28 and TRBJ2-5, is DVKVTQSSRYLVKRTGEKVFLECVQDMDHENMFWYRQDPGLGLRLIYFSYDVKMKEKGDIPEGYSVSREKKERFSLILESASTNQTSMYLCASRGVSGQETQYFGPGTRLLVL.

The genes are TRBV5-6 and TRBJ2-1; 10 bases are shared with TRBD2. This CDR3 contains 15 residues. CDR1 and CDR2 (germline): SGHDT, YYEEEE. The trim removed 3 bases at V and 5 bases at J, leaving 5 bases unmatched. CDR3 in amino acids: CASSSLAGVHNEQFF. In nucleotides, the CDR3 is TGTGCCAGCAGCTCCCTAGCGGGGGTCCACAATGAGCAGTTCTTC.

The chain recombines TRBV10-3 with TRBJ2-7; TRBD2 matches at 11 bases. There are 15 residues in the CDR3. Germline CDR1 is ENHRY and CDR2 is SYGVKD. V shed 4 bases, J shed 5 bases, and the junction held 7 bases outside the gene matches. The CDR3 reads CAISGYSGGGHEQYF. The CDR3 bases are TGTGCCATCAGTGGATATAGCGGGGGGGGCCACGAGCAGTACTTC.